This TCR beta chain was identified in a study of cytomegalovirus exposure and HLA in healthy donors (dated by TCRdb to about 2017). General notes on the study: An earlier analysis of fewer than 750 of the donors reported approximately 300 Gb of sequence data and 117 million unique TCR beta sequences obtained from about 170 million T cells. Donor age, sex, ethnicity and CMV serostatus were compiled together with the repertoire data. On average, approximately 250,000 unique TCR beta nucleotide sequences were sequenced per donor among a few hundred genotyped donors of the cohort, with 15% to 20% of those sequences being non-productive. An early release covering roughly 600 HLA-typed donors comprised about 300 gigabases of sequencing data and some 79 million unique TCR sequences. The study aimed to test whether cataloging public T cell receptors could reveal signatures of past pathogen exposure. Of the roughly 400 genotyped donors, approximately 80% were placed in the genetic ancestry cluster associated with self-reported Caucasian donors. To study patterns of TCR occurrence, a later analysis re-analyzed previously published TCR beta repertoires from around 700 donors and added high-resolution HLA genotyping. Typing coverage differed by locus: A, B, C, DRB1 and DQB1 were typed in roughly 620-630 donors, DQA1 in about 500, DPA1 in over 600, and DPB1 in 450 to 490. The study profiled the T cell repertoires of under 850 subjects by immunosequencing and related them to cytomegalovirus serostatus. An earlier analysis of approximately 640 of the donors applied high-throughput TCR beta sequencing to assess whether each TCR beta V gene segment acted as functional or pseudogenic. Every discovery cohort repertoire had been produced on one sequencing platform. Five DR-DQ haplotypes were handled as single units for association and clustering because linkage in the cohort was strong. A later genetic analysis took genome-wide SNP genotypes for about three fifths of the roughly 670 donors and used that subset as a discovery cohort. Class I and class II HLA loci were covered by the typing at four-digit resolution. To predict cytomegalovirus infection status, the study combined high-throughput TCR immunosequencing, statistical association of individual TCRs with disease status, and machine learning. Besides the first cohort of 550 to 750 subjects, a separate validation cohort made up of over a hundred different subjects was used. The later analysis used no new phenotypic data to find candidate immune exposures, relying instead on TCR beta sequences and their occurrence across donors. What the authors observed across the whole study: The earlier analysis of 587 of the donors excluded approximately 17 rarely observed V segments, including chromosome 9 orphons, because counts were too low. A cluster of highly shared sequence variants was judged likely to be a technical artifact of the sequencing pipeline. Most TCR sequences were seen in very few donors, while some public TCRs were found in many individuals. In an earlier analysis of about 600 of the donors, most TCR beta V segments appeared in productive rearrangements about 90% or about 30% of the time, broadly matching IMGT annotations. Linkage disequilibrium might explain the correlated functional status among segregating V segments, but an unknown experimental factor could not be excluded. According to the authors, the approach could potentially be generalized to other disease states and immunological phenotypes. In a later analysis, most CMV-associated TCR beta chains were found to appear HLA-restricted, with HLA associations seemingly driven largely by CMV exposure. In vitro tests confirmed that a few of the cytomegalovirus-associated TCR beta chains recognize cytomegalovirus antigens. An association between a missense DCLRE1C variant and V-gene and J-gene trimming of TCR beta chains was found in a later genetic analysis and replicated in an independent cohort. In a later analysis, HLA-associated TCR beta chains were found to be more clonally expanded and to have lower generation probabilities than equally common non-associated chains. In both the original and validation cohorts, the classifier was reported to diagnose cytomegalovirus status with high specificity and sensitivity. Presence/absence analyses assumed roughly uniform sequencing depth across donors, an assumption that may not hold. Because the 87-base-pair reads could not distinguish some IMGT-functional V segments, including TRBV6-2 and TRBV6-3, those segments were excluded. According to a later analysis, TCR association rates differed among HLA loci, with DRB1 alleles showing the most associated TCRs and HLA-C alleles showing the fewest. Specific HLA alleles were associated with 15,000 to 20,000 TCR beta sequences at a false discovery rate of 0.05 in a later analysis. When HLA alleles, especially DR and DQ, strongly co-occurred, TCR associations were difficult to assign to individual alleles. Only TCR beta chains were sequenced in this cohort, and the absence of alpha or paired-chain data limited detectable features. In a later genetic analysis, fewer N-insertions in productive TCRs were reported among donors in an Asian-associated ancestry cluster than the roughly 700-donor mean. For the cohort, immune exposure information was limited to CMV serostatus. In the study, around 160 TCR beta chains were listed as associated with cytomegalovirus. A further reported finding was that TCR beta sequences accurately predicted the HLA-A and HLA-B alleles for most subjects in the first cohort. Several of the top co-occurrence clusters appeared to be linked to parvovirus B19, influenza, CMV and Epstein-Barr virus, according to a later analysis. Because some donors lacked HLA typing at each locus, the association tests relied only on the typed subset.

V sheds 2 bases and J sheds 7 bases, leaving 12 bases between their ends. CDR1 and CDR2 were assigned from the germline V gene as MNHEY and SVGAGI. The CDR3 numbers 15 residues from cysteine through phenylalanine. The DNA shown is the 45-base CDR3, in frame from base 1. The cohort comprised some 700 healthy bone marrow donors. Cohort members were all nominally healthy when sampled, although unrecorded immune exposures were likely present. The donor tested CMV seropositive and was one of the 289 seropositive cohort members. Every donor gave a peripheral blood sample, and the peripheral blood mononuclear cells from that sample were used for TCR beta sequencing. The Qiagen DNeasy Blood Extraction Kit was used to extract genomic DNA from the blood cell samples. The library was built by means of the immunoSEQ multiplex PCR assay. For the multiplex PCR, a mixture combining 60 forward primers for TCR Vbeta segments and 13 reverse primers for TCR Jbeta segments was used. A multiplex PCR assay on genomic DNA amplified the CDR3 region of rearranged TCR beta genes. On the Illumina HiSeq System, the amplified TCR beta libraries were sequenced as 87-base-pair reads. The study's own analysis went as follows. A later analysis tallied roughly 80 million unique TCR beta chains across the 700 or so repertoires, and about 10 million of those chains were shared by two or more donors. A nearest-neighbor algorithm error-corrected the raw reads and collapsed the reads into unique sequences, merging closely related sequences to remove PCR and sequencing errors. CDR3 sequences were aligned to IMGT reference sequences to assign V, D and J gene segments. For a sequence to be retained, at least a six-nucleotide match to both a V gene segment and a J gene segment was required. Rearrangements were classified as productive when the CDR3 lacked stop codons and remained in frame with V and J, and all other rearrangements were classified as non-productive. Following IMGT convention, CDR3 was defined as the stretch from the second conserved V-encoded cysteine up to the conserved J-encoded phenylalanine. In an earlier analysis of more than 550 of the donors, sequences lacking an unambiguous match to a single V gene segment were excluded. An earlier analysis of just under 600 of the donors called V segments functional above 56.7% productive rearrangements and segregating when the between-donor standard deviation exceeded 5%. A statistical classification framework was built for diagnosing cytomegalovirus status from the catalog of TCR beta chain sequences. A later analysis assigned V and J genes by comparing TCR nucleotide sequences with IMGT/GENE-DB human TR gene sequences. The TCRdist pipeline was used in a later analysis to assign CDR3 sequences and most-parsimonious VDJ recombination scenarios. In a later analysis, each TCR beta chain was defined by its CDR3 amino acid sequence together with its V-gene family, and reads without a unique V-gene family were excluded. To address suspected cross-contamination and a sequencing artifact, a later analysis removed several hundred highly shared, low-generation-probability nucleotide sequences. A later analysis calculated a clonal expansion index for each public chain from normalized within-repertoire ranks of inferred template counts. In a later analysis, generation probabilities were computed with a VDJ recombination model fitted to out-of-frame rearrangements, and the resulting probabilities were checked against IGoR. In a later analysis, hypergeometric tests were used to score TCR-TCR, TCR-HLA and TCR-CMV co-occurrence, with a repertoire-size bias correction applied to TCR pairs. In a later analysis, false discovery rates were estimated by permuting HLA or CMV assignments 20 times. In a later analysis, co-occurring TCRs were grouped using DBSCAN, with TCRdist sequence similarity added in when clustering inside HLA-allele-positive subsets. For co-occurrence clustering, repertoires with fewer than 30,000 or more than 120,000 public chains were excluded, along with five or six repertoires with anomalous nucleotide sharing. TCRdb re-hosts the immuneACCESS table, in-frame sequences only. Its copies lack some clones; in the studies checked, an unresolved V gene accounts for under half of them, and the cause for the rest is not known. The DNA gave D and trimming, while V, J and clone size come from that table. In all, the sample holds about 110,000 clones, and roughly 70% of those were seen once. The biggest ten clones account for roughly 3% of the sample.

A word on this clone: It lacks a known antigen. No much larger clone exists at a distance of one base, and base qualities are not known.

This TCR derives from a male donor in good health and CMV-seropositive. Source material: PBMCs. The rearranged segments are TRBV6-5 and TRBJ1-6; the best D guess is TRBD1, with 6 bases matching. The DNA sequence is as follows: TGTGCCAGCAGTTACGGGGGCAATATGAATTCACCCCTCCACTTT. The translation is CASSYGGNMNSPLHF.